One and the same sample provided the 10 T cell receptor beta chains below, sequenced in a study of blood T cell repertoires in COVID-19. The method was immunoSEQ multiplex PCR; TCRdb's version includes in-frame clones alone and lacks a portion of them. Found here are hundreds of thousands of clones, 85% to 90% of them singletons; the top ten hold around 1%. Material: PBMCs or T cells enriched from blood (not recorded which). The source is a man aged 18 to 29 who had recovered from COVID-19.

The chain joins TRBV7-8 to TRBJ2-5; possibly TRBD2 for D (7 bases). V lost 10 bases to trimming and J lost 5 bases, with 11 bases between them. The germline CDR1 and CDR2 sequences are SGHVS and FQNEAQ. The CDR3 has 11 residues. CDR3 coding DNA: TGTGCCATAGGGGGGGTGGAGACCCAGTACTTC. It translates to CAIGGVETQYF.

J is TRBJ1-5 and V is TRBV5-1; D unclear. The CDR3 has 15 residues. Trimming cost V 7 bases and J 6 bases, with 20 bases left between them. Germline-derived CDR1 and CDR2 are SGHRS and YFSETQ. The chain's CDR3 is CASRLDTSWVQPQHF. CDR3 DNA sequence: TGCGCCAGCCGTCTCGACACGTCTTGGGTTCAGCCCCAGCATTTT. The full variable domain, with the rest looked up from reference TRBV5-1 and TRBJ1-5, is KAGVTQTPRYLIKTRGQQVTLSCSPISGHRSVSWYQQTPGQGLQFLFEYFSETQRNKGNFPGRFSGRQFSNSRSEMNVSTLELGDSALYLCASRLDTSWVQPQHFGDGTRLSIL.

This clone was detected only once. V is TRBV5-1 and J is TRBJ2-1; no clear D. V shed 0 bases and J shed 0 bases, with 4 bases lying between them. The CDR3 is 14 residues long. Germline assignment: CDR1 SGHRS and CDR2 YFSETQ. In DNA form, the CDR3 reads TGCGCCAGCAGCTTGGTTCACTCCTACAATGAGCAGTTCTTC. It codes for CASSLVHSYNEQFF.

The chain joins TRBV2 to TRBJ1-1, with 10 bases that match TRBD1. Trimming at V came to 6 bases and at J to 0 bases, leaving 4 bases not matched to a gene. CDR1 and CDR2 from the germline V gene are SNHLY and FYNNEI. This CDR3 contains 15 residues. CDR3 sequence: CASSRTGGVNTEAFF. CDR3 coding DNA: TGTGCCAGCAGCAGGACAGGGGGAGTGAACACTGAAGCTTTCTTT.

This clone has a single count. This sequence joins TRBV5-1 and TRBJ1-2; no reliable D call. V lost 2 bases and J 4 bases, leaving 18 bases between the germline ends. The CDR3 runs to 16 residues. Germline V gene data show CDR1 as SGHRS and CDR2 as YFSETQ. CDR3 nucleotide sequence: TGCGCCAGCAGCTTTTTAAGGACCGGACTGGGCTATGGCTACACCTTC. It is translated as CASSFLRTGLGYGYTF.

The chain joins TRBV27 to TRBJ1-5; TRBD1 agrees at 7 bases. CDR1 is MNHEY, CDR2 SMNVEV, per germline (reference sequence). The CDR3 sequence is 14 residues long. V was clipped by 8 bases and J by 4 bases; unmatched bases: 8. CDR3 sequence (DNA): TGTGCCAGCGGAAGGACAGGCCAAAATCAGCCCCAGCATTTT. Amino acids: CASGRTGQNQPQHF.

The chain carries TRBV7-9 and TRBJ1-4, with 7 positions matching TRBD1. Germline CDR1 reads SEHNR; CDR2 reads FQNEAQ (reference sequence). V was clipped by 5 bases and J by 7 bases; unmatched bases: 7. This CDR3 spans 14 amino acids. The CDR3 loop is CASSAQGGSEKLFF. In DNA, the CDR3 is TGTGCCAGCAGCGCCCAGGGGGGAAGTGAAAAACTGTTTTTT.

Note on this clone: Other DNA sequences within the sample encode an identical CDR3. The chain carries TRBV27 and TRBJ1-1, with 9 bases lining up with TRBD1. CDR3 length: 15 residues. From germline, CDR1 is MNHEY and CDR2 SMNVEV (reference sequence). The junction had 8 bases not matched to a gene; V was cut back by 5 bases and J by 4 bases. CDR3 sequence (DNA): TGTGCCAGCAGTGCACGACAGGGGGGTGGCACTGAAGCTTTCTTT. The encoded protein is CASSARQGGGTEAFF.

The V call is TRBV6-5, the J call TRBJ1-4; TRBD1 aligns across 7 bases. The CDR3 covers 15 residues. Germline loops: CDR1 MNHEY, CDR2 SVGAGI. V trimming: 7 bases; J trimming: 0 bases; junction bases outside the gene matches: 5. CDR3: CASKSRGTTNEKLFF. CDR3 DNA: TGTGCCAGCAAATCCAGGGGGACAACTAATGAAAAACTGTTTTTT.

About this clone: This CDR3 is also generated by other DNA sequences in the sample. The chain employs TRBV19 and TRBJ1-5; D possibly corresponds to TRBD1 (5 bases). The V gene's germline CDR1 is LNHDA and CDR2 SQIVND (reference sequence). The germline V and J ends were trimmed by 3 bases and 5 bases, with 8 bases remaining between them. The CDR3 is made up of 13 amino acids. The CDR3 protein is CASSIRGDQPQHF. The CDR3 DNA reads TGTGCCAGTAGTATTCGGGGGGATCAGCCCCAGCATTTT. The whole variable domain, filled in from reference TRBV19 and TRBJ1-5, reads DGGITQSPKYLFRKEGQNVTLSCEQNLNHDAMYWYRQDPGQGLRLIYYSQIVNDFQKGDIAEGYSVSREKKESFPLTVTSAQKNPTAFYLCASSIRGDQPQHFGDGTRLSIL.